The 29 T cell receptor beta chains presented below share a single source sample, sequenced in a study of CD8 T cells in Susac syndrome. Random hexamers were used to reverse transcribe roughly 0.45 to 1 ug of RNA. TCRdb fed the immunoSEQ multiplex PCR reads into MiXCR, producing one record per CDR3 protein. Of about 150,000 distinct CDR3 sequences listed, around 95% are singletons. Sequencing used CD8+ T cells from PBMCs. These receptors all come from a human donor with multiple sclerosis.

This rearrangement joins TRBV20-1 to TRBJ2-2; no clear D. Germline V gene data show CDR1 as DFQATT and CDR2 as SNEGSKA (reference sequence). CDR3 length equals 15 residues. V was clipped by 5 bases and J by 0 bases, with 13 bases between them. CDR3 residues: CSAADVDANTGELFF. CDR3 coding DNA: TGCAGTGCTGCCGACGTGGACGCGAACACCGGGGAGCTGTTTTTT.

The gene calls are TRBV9 and TRBJ2-3, with 9 bases matching TRBD2. Trimming cost V 0 bases and J 5 bases; bases outside gene matches: 7. The CDR3 length is 16 residues. Germline V gene sequence: CDR1 SGDLS, CDR2 YYNGEE. CDR3 sequence reads: CASSVEAGGARDTQYF. CDR3 nucleotide sequence: TGTGCCAGCAGCGTAGAGGCGGGGGGGGCCAGAGATACGCAGTATTTT. Combining the CDR3 with reference TRBV9 and TRBJ2-3 gives the whole variable domain DSGVTQTPKHLITATGQRVTLRCSPRSGDLSVYWYQQSLDQGLQFLIQYYNGEERAKGNILERFSAQQFPDLHSELNLSSLELGDSALYFCASSVEAGGARDTQYFGPGTRLTVL.

The rearrangement uses TRBV9 and TRBJ2-3; the match to TRBD2 covers 9 bases. CDR1 and CDR2 from the germline V gene are SGDLS and YYNGEE. V trimming: 0 bases; J trimming: 1 base; junction bases outside the gene matches: 6. CDR3 length: 17 amino acids. The DNA for the CDR3 is TGTGCCAGCAGCGTAGGAGGTAGCGGGGGTGGCACAGATACGCAGTATTTT. Translated: CASSVGGSGGGTDTQYF. The variable domain in full, completed from reference TRBV9 and TRBJ2-3, reads DSGVTQTPKHLITATGQRVTLRCSPRSGDLSVYWYQQSLDQGLQFLIQYYNGEERAKGNILERFSAQQFPDLHSELNLSSLELGDSALYFCASSVGGSGGGTDTQYFGPGTRLTVL.

In this sample, this clonotype turned up a few times. V usage is TRBV29-1 and J usage is TRBJ2-7; 7 bases agree with TRBD2. The germline gives CDR1 SQVTM, CDR2 ANQGSEA. V gave up 4 bases and J gave up 3 bases; unmatched junction bases: 9. The CDR3 length is 14 residues. The CDR3 loop reads CSVATGTNNYEQYV. Here the CDR3 DNA reads TGCAGCGTTGCTACCGGGACTAACAACTACGAGCAGTACGTC.

V gene TRBV7-9 combines with J gene TRBJ2-1, with TRBD1 matching over 8 bases. The CDR3 runs 13 residues. From germline, CDR1 is SEHNR and CDR2 FQNEAQ (reference sequence). Germline trimming cut 9 bases from V and 4 bases from J; bases unmatched to any gene: 5. CDR3: CASSGTGYNEQFF. In DNA, the CDR3 is TGTGCCAGTTCGGGGACAGGATACAATGAGCAGTTCTTC.

The chain combines TRBV6-2 or TRBV6-3 with TRBJ2-5, with a possible D match to TRBD2 (6 bases). Trimming pared 2 bases from V and 4 bases from J, leaving 11 bases between. CDR1 and CDR2 (germline): MNHEY, SVGEGT. There are 14 residues in the CDR3. CDR3 amino acids: CASSYSGLAETQYF. CDR3 DNA sequence: TGTGCCAGCAGTTACAGCGGGTTGGCAGAGACCCAGTACTTC.

This clonotype has a single count. The rearrangement uses TRBV20-1 and TRBJ2-3, with TRBD2 matching over 9 bases. This CDR3 spans 15 amino acids. The J segment lost 2 bases and the V segment lost 5 bases, leaving 8 bases of the junction unmatched. CDR1 is DFQATT, CDR2 SNEGSKA, per germline (reference sequence). This CDR3 is CSAQPLAGNTDTQYF. The CDR3 DNA reads TGCAGTGCTCAACCCCTAGCGGGGAACACAGATACGCAGTATTTT.

In DNA, the CDR3 is TGTGCCAGCAGCTTAGGTGGAAGTCGGGGGGACACTGAAGCTTTCTTT. Residues: CASSLGGSRGDTEAFF. The chain carries TRBV7-9 and TRBJ1-1; D possibly corresponds to TRBD1 (5 bases). V gave up 1 base and J gave up 3 bases, with 15 bases separating them. The germline CDR1 and CDR2 sequences are SEHNR and FQNEAQ (reference sequence). The CDR3 is 16 residues long.

This sequence joins TRBV3-1 and TRBJ2-1, with a weak D call TRBD2 (6 bases). CDR1 is LGHDT and CDR2 is YNNKEL in the germline V gene (reference sequence). CDR3 length: 15 residues. V was shortened by 1 base and J by 4 bases, with 11 bases between the two germline ends. The CDR3 reads CASSQGIGGYNEQFF. CDR3 in DNA: TGTGCCAGCAGCCAAGGAATCGGGGGATACAATGAGCAGTTCTTC.

The gene calls are TRBV30 and TRBJ1-4, with D possibly being TRBD1 (5 bases). The germline CDR1 and CDR2 sequences are GTSNPN and SVGIG (reference sequence). V was cut by 2 bases and J by 5 bases, with 15 bases left in between. This CDR3 comprises 15 residues. This CDR3 is CAWSITGGPNEKLFF. The DNA for the CDR3 is TGTGCCTGGAGTATAACAGGAGGCCCCAATGAAAAACTGTTTTTT. Supplemented by reference TRBV30 and TRBJ1-4, the full variable domain reads SQTIHQWPATLVQPVGSPLSLECTVEGTSNPNLYWYRQAAGRGLQLLFYSVGIGQISSEVPQNLSASRPQDRQFILSSKKLLLSDSGFYLCAWSITGGPNEKLFFGSGTQLSVL.

This chain joins TRBV27 and TRBJ2-1, with TRBD2 matching over 7 bases. Germline V lookup: CDR1 MNHEY, CDR2 SMNVEV (reference sequence). V shed 4 bases and J 9 bases; nucleotides not matched to a gene: 9. This CDR3 region has 14 residues. The CDR3 sequence is CASSSGLTLGEQFF. CDR3 in DNA: TGTGCCAGCAGTTCGGGACTAACACTCGGTGAGCAGTTCTTC.

The chain couples TRBV7-9 to TRBJ2-7, with D possibly TRBD2 on 5 matching bases. The germline V and J ends were trimmed by 3 bases and 6 bases, with 9 bases remaining between them. Germline V gene data show CDR1 as SEHNR and CDR2 as FQNEAQ (reference sequence). The CDR3 sequence is 12 residues long. This chain's CDR3 is CASSFVGSEQYF. CDR3 bases: TGTGCCAGCAGCTTTGTGGGGAGCGAGCAGTACTTC.

This clonotype showed up just once. The chain joins TRBV27 to TRBJ1-6; possible D gene TRBD1, 5 bases. Germline lookup yields CDR1 MNHEY and CDR2 SMNVEV (reference sequence). V gave up 3 bases and J gave up 11 bases, with 8 bases separating them. This CDR3 has 12 residues. CDR3 amino acids: CASSFGGPPLHF. Written as DNA, the CDR3 is TGTGCCAGCAGTTTCGGGGGTCCACCCCTCCACTTT.

This clonotype showed up just once. The V and J genes are TRBV20-1 and TRBJ2-1; D is possibly TRBD1 (5 bases). V was shortened by 4 bases and J by 4 bases, with 17 bases between the two germline ends. In germline, CDR1 is DFQATT, CDR2 SNEGSKA (reference sequence). This CDR3 comprises 15 residues. This CDR3 reads CSATSLQGTYNEQFF. The CDR3 DNA follows: TGCAGTGCTACCTCTTTGCAGGGCACATACAATGAGCAGTTCTTC.

The chain joins TRBV6-5 to TRBJ1-4, with D unresolved. This CDR3 region has 15 residues. V lost 5 bases to trimming and J lost 2 bases, with 12 bases between them. Germline CDR1 MNHEY, CDR2 SVGAGI. The CDR3 spells CASSSSAWTNEKLFF. As DNA, the CDR3 is TGTGCCAGCAGTAGTTCGGCGTGGACTAATGAAAAACTGTTTTTT.

V gene TRBV7-9 combines with J gene TRBJ2-6, with a possible D match to TRBD1 (5 bases). The CDR3 is made up of 16 amino acids. CDR1 and CDR2 from the germline V gene are SEHNR and FQNEAQ (reference sequence). Trimming removed 5 bases from V and 0 bases from J, with 11 bases in between. CDR3 amino acids: CASSPDISSGANVLTF. For the CDR3, the DNA is TGTGCCAGCAGCCCGGACATTAGCTCTGGGGCCAACGTCCTGACTTTC.

This CDR3 is CASSLVQGADEQYF. The CDR3 DNA follows: TGTGCCAGCAGCTTGGTACAGGGGGCCGACGAGCAGTACTTC. The chain employs TRBV5-6 and TRBJ2-7; TRBD1 matches at 9 bases. Germline V CDR1 and CDR2: SGHDT, YYEEEE. The CDR3 loop spans 14 amino acids. The junction had 3 bases not matched to a gene; V was cut back by 0 bases and J by 5 bases.

The chain carries TRBV27 and TRBJ2-4; D not certain. Germline V lookup: CDR1 MNHEY, CDR2 SMNVEV (reference sequence). This CDR3 contains 14 residues. V was trimmed by 8 bases and J by 0 bases, leaving 11 bases between them. CDR3 loop: CASADILAKNIQYF. The CDR3 nucleotides are TGTGCCAGCGCCGATATCCTAGCCAAAAACATTCAGTACTTC.

This rearrangement joins TRBV7-8 to TRBJ1-2; 8 bases are a match to TRBD1. The CDR3 contains 16 residues. Germline CDR1 and CDR2: SGHVS and FQNEAQ. J lost 2 bases, V lost 4 bases, and 9 bases had no gene match. CDR3 in DNA: TGTGCCAGCAGCTCCACCGCGGACAGGGCAAACTATGGCTACACCTTC. Translation gives CASSSTADRANYGYTF.

The rearrangement joins TRBV3-1 to TRBJ2-3; 7 bases fit TRBD1. J lost 5 bases, V lost 4 bases, and 21 bases had no gene match. The germline gives CDR1 LGHDT, CDR2 YNNKEL (reference sequence). The CDR3 has 19 residues. For the CDR3, the DNA is TGTGCCAGCAGCCCGCACGACAGGGCGGTGGCCCCGAGGGGAGATACGCAGTATTTT. It encodes CASSPHDRAVAPRGDTQYF.

V usage is TRBV30 and J usage is TRBJ2-2; possible D gene TRBD1, 6 bases. This CDR3 is 13 amino acids long. Trimming cost V 2 bases and J 5 bases, with 9 bases left between them. CDR1 and CDR2 from the germline V gene are GTSNPN and SVGIG (reference sequence). The chain's CDR3 is CAWSPQGTGELFF. CDR3 bases: TGTGCCTGGAGTCCCCAGGGGACCGGGGAGCTGTTTTTT.

The genes are TRBV27 and TRBJ2-7; 7 bases fit TRBD1. The germline V gene has CDR1 MNHEY and CDR2 SMNVEV (reference sequence). CDR3 length equals 15 residues. V lost 5 bases, J lost 6 bases, and 13 bases stayed unmatched. The CDR3 region has the DNA TGTGCCAGCAGTCCAATATACGGACAGGTGGCCGAGCAGTACTTC. Translation: CASSPIYGQVAEQYF.

This clonotype was observed a few times. The V and J genes are TRBV30 and TRBJ2-7; a possible D gene is TRBD2 (5 bases). This CDR3 is built from 15 residues. V shed 0 bases and J shed 2 bases, with 14 bases lying between them. Germline CDR1 and CDR2: GTSNPN and SVGIG (reference sequence). CDR3 region: CAWSVPLTGTYEQYV. Here the CDR3 DNA reads TGTGCCTGGAGTGTCCCCCTAACCGGGACCTACGAGCAGTACGTC.

This clonotype was observed a handful of times. V is TRBV20-1 and J is TRBJ2-7; D possibly uses TRBD1 or TRBD2 (6 bases each). V was trimmed by 6 bases and J by 7 bases, leaving 25 bases between them. This CDR3 is built from 15 residues. Germline V gene data show CDR1 as DFQATT and CDR2 as SNEGSKA (reference sequence). CDR3: CSAETRGLPPEEQYF. As DNA, the CDR3 is TGCAGTGCCGAAACACGGGGGCTCCCCCCGGAGGAGCAGTACTTC.

V is TRBV7-9 and J is TRBJ2-3; TRBD2 aligns across 13 bases. Germline assignment: CDR1 SEHNR and CDR2 FQNEAQ (reference sequence). The length of the CDR3 is 16 residues. J gave up 4 bases and V 5 bases, and 6 bases lay outside the gene matches. The CDR3 DNA reads as TGTGCCAGCAGCCTAGGACTAGCGGGGGTTGCAGATACGCAGTATTTT. Translation gives CASSLGLAGVADTQYF.

This chain connects TRBV29-1 to TRBJ2-7; TRBD2 agrees at 8 bases. J lost 0 bases, V lost 1 base, and 5 bases had no gene match. The germline V gene encodes CDR1 SQVTM and CDR2 ANQGSEA. The CDR3 length is 15 residues. The CDR3 protein is CSVEAGRGDSYEQYF. CDR3 DNA: TGCAGCGTTGAAGCCGGGCGGGGGGACTCCTACGAGCAGTACTTC.

The rearrangement links TRBV5-6 to TRBJ2-5; TRBD1 aligns across 7 bases. CDR1 SGHDT and CDR2 YYEEEE come from the germline V gene. The CDR3 is 14 residues long. The V and J ends lost 4 bases and 4 bases, in that order; junction bases with no gene match: 7. This chain's CDR3 is CASSPTTGRETQYF. CDR3 in DNA: TGTGCCAGCAGCCCTACGACAGGGCGAGAGACCCAGTACTTC.

The chain recombines TRBV20-1 with TRBJ2-3, with a possible D match to TRBD2 (6 bases). CDR1 and CDR2 from the germline V gene are DFQATT and SNEGSKA (reference sequence). Trimming removed 4 bases at V and 5 bases at J, with 13 bases between. This CDR3 has 13 amino acids. The CDR3 sequence is CSANRGGEDTQYF. In DNA, the CDR3 is TGCAGTGCTAATCGGGGCGGGGAAGATACGCAGTATTTT.

The genes are TRBV29-1 and TRBJ1-1; no reliable D call. Germline V gene data show CDR1 as SQVTM and CDR2 as ANQGSEA. The CDR3 is 13 amino acids. The V gene lost 2 bases and the J gene lost 2 bases, with 9 bases spanning the gap. This CDR3 reads CSVELGRNTEAFF. CDR3 coding DNA: TGCAGCGTTGAATTGGGCCGAAACACTGAAGCTTTCTTT.